The rows below give T cell receptor beta chains drawn from one sample of a study of cytomegalovirus exposure and HLA in healthy donors. Assay used: immunoSEQ multiplex PCR; TCRdb lists only in-frame clones, some missing. The sample lists some 130,000 clones, approximately 79% occurring once. The sequencing sample was made of PBMCs. The receptors were gathered from a man aged 40-55 years in good health and CMV-seropositive. Both conserved end residues are part of each CDR3. A D gene is named only where the DNA matches it firmly. Size is stated for part of the rows, as once, few or many counts, or as a class when the clone is expanded.

d_gene	v_gene	abundance	j_gene	CDR3nt	CDR3aa
TRBD1	TRBV6-4	NA	TRBJ2-7	TGTGCCAGCAGTGCGACCGGGACAGAGTTCGAGCAGTACTTC	CASSATGTEFEQYF
NA	TRBV9	NA	TRBJ1-4	TGTGCCAGCAGCGGAAACAGTGAAAAACTGTTTTTT	CASSGNSEKLFF
NA	TRBV6-5	NA	TRBJ2-1	TGTGCCAGCAGTCAACGAGCTAGCGACTACAATGAGCAGTTCTTC	CASSQRASDYNEQFF
NA	TRBV4-1	NA	TRBJ1-4	TGCGCCAGCAGCCAAGATTTTCGTGAAAAACTGTTTTTT	CASSQDFREKLFF
NA	TRBV10-3	NA	TRBJ2-1	TGTGCCATCAGTGCCCAGGGCGGACACAATGAGCAGTTCTTC	CAISAQGGHNEQFF
TRBD2	TRBV5-1	NA	TRBJ2-7	TGCGCCAGCAGCGGGACTAGCGGGAGGGCCGCAACCTACGAGCAGTACTTC	CASSGTSGRAATYEQYF
NA	TRBV27	NA	TRBJ2-7	TGTGCCAGCAAGCCGACAGGGACTCGCTACGAGCAGTACTTC	CASKPTGTRYEQYF
NA	TRBV19	once	TRBJ1-5	TGTGCCAGTAGTTTGGGGGGAGGTCAGCCCCAGCATTTT	CASSLGGGQPQHF
NA	TRBV10-2	NA	TRBJ1-1	TGCGCCAGAAAGAGTGAAGCTTTCTTT	CARKSEAFF
NA	TRBV18	NA	TRBJ2-2	TGTGCCAGCTCACCTGGACTGCGACAGGTGTTTTTT	CASSPGLRQVFF
NA	TRBV19	NA	TRBJ2-7	TGTGCCAGTAGTATAGCACTAGCCTACGAGCAGTACTTC	CASSIALAYEQYF
NA	TRBV4-1	once	TRBJ1-2	TGCGCCAGCAGCCAAGAATGGACAGCCAATAACTATGGCTACACCTTC	CASSQEWTANNYGYTF
NA	TRBV28	once	TRBJ1-1	TGTGCCAGCAGTTTAGGGCAGGGGCAGGGTGAAGCTTTCTTT	CASSLGQGQGEAFF
NA	TRBV4-1	NA	TRBJ2-7	TGCGCCAGCAGCCATCCCGCGGGGCGAGACGAGCAGTACTTC	CASSHPAGRDEQYF
TRBD1	TRBV28	NA	TRBJ1-4	TGTGCCAGCAGTGACACAACAGGGGGCCGGGAAAAACTGTTTTTT	CASSDTTGGREKLFF
TRBD2	TRBV28	NA	TRBJ2-5	TGTGCCAGCAGTCCCCAGACTAGCGGGATTGAGACCCAGTACTTC	CASSPQTSGIETQYF
NA	TRBV2	NA	TRBJ1-1	TGTGCCAGCAGTCCACAGGGTTCGAGAGCTTTCTTT	CASSPQGSRAFF
NA	TRBV30	NA	TRBJ2-1	TGTGCCTGGAGTGGAGACAGCTACAATGAGCAGTTCTTC	CAWSGDSYNEQFF
NA	TRBV19	once	TRBJ2-7	TGTGCCAGTAGTATTGGGCGGGCCAACTACGAGCAGTACTTC	CASSIGRANYEQYF
NA	TRBV7-2	NA	TRBJ1-4	TGTGCCAGCAGGCCGACTCAGGGCCCAAATGAAAAACTGTTTTTT	CASRPTQGPNEKLFF
TRBD1	TRBV5-1	NA	TRBJ1-4	TGCGCCAGCAGCGCGGGACAGGGGTTCGACGAAAAACTGTTTTTT	CASSAGQGFDEKLFF
TRBD2	TRBV5-4	NA	TRBJ2-7	TGTGCCAGCAGCCCCGCTAGCGGGTCCTACGAGCAGTACTTC	CASSPASGSYEQYF
NA	TRBV29-1	NA	TRBJ1-1	TGCAGCGTTGGTCTCAACACTGAAGCTTTCTTT	CSVGLNTEAFF
NA	TRBV10-1	NA	TRBJ2-2	TGCGCCACCCAGGCGACCTTGAACACCGGGGAGCTGTTTTTT	CATQATLNTGELFF
NA	TRBV6-4	once	TRBJ1-2	TGTGCCAGCAGTGACTCCCGCCCGGGAAAGCCGAACTATGGCTACACCTTC	CASSDSRPGKPNYGYTF
TRBD2	TRBV19	NA	TRBJ2-5	TGTGCCAGTAGTATGGCTAGCGGGAGTTCTGGGGAGACCCAGTACTTC	CASSMASGSSGETQYF
TRBD1	TRBV5-1	NA	TRBJ1-6	TGCGCCAGCAGCCTCGGACAGGCCTATAATTCACCCCTCCACTTT	CASSLGQAYNSPLHF
NA	TRBV18	NA	TRBJ1-2	TGTGCCAGCTCACCACAGGCAGTCTCAACAGATGGCTACACCTTC	CASSPQAVSTDGYTF
NA	TRBV5-8	NA	TRBJ2-5	TGTGCCAGCAGCTTGTATAGCGACCAAGAGACCCAGTACTTC	CASSLYSDQETQYF
NA	TRBV6-4	NA	TRBJ2-1	TGTGCCAGCAGTGACTTAAATAATGAGCAGTTCTTC	CASSDLNNEQFF
NA	TRBV19	NA	TRBJ2-1	TGTGCCAGTAGTATGTACCCACGAGGGGCGGGAAATGAGCAGTTCTTC	CASSMYPRGAGNEQFF
NA	TRBV5-1	NA	TRBJ1-6	TGCGCCAGCAGTCTCACCGGGATAAATTCACCCCTCCACTTT	CASSLTGINSPLHF
TRBD2	TRBV5-1	NA	TRBJ2-7	TGCGCCAGCAGCTTCGGGACTAGCGGTTACTCCTACGAGCAGTACTTC	CASSFGTSGYSYEQYF
NA	TRBV11-3	NA	TRBJ2-7	TGTGCCAGCAGCTTAGATGGGGGGTCCTACGAGCAGTACTTC	CASSLDGGSYEQYF
TRBD1	TRBV5-1	NA	TRBJ1-1	TGCGCCAGCAGCGGAGGGGGCAGTGACACTGAAGCTTTCTTT	CASSGGGSDTEAFF
TRBD1	TRBV11-2	few	TRBJ1-2	TGTGCCAGCAGCCCCATATCCGGACAGGGAGCTAACTATGGCTACACCTTC	CASSPISGQGANYGYTF
NA	TRBV7-8	NA	TRBJ1-5	TGTGCCAGCAGCACGTTCGGGGGGGGCAATCAGCCCCAGCATTTT	CASSTFGGGNQPQHF
NA	TRBV18	NA	TRBJ2-1	TGTGCCAGCTCACCCCAAGGGTTTTTTAGCGGACCCTACAATGAGCAGTTCTTC	CASSPQGFFSGPYNEQFF
NA	TRBV6-6	once	TRBJ1-5	TGTGCCAGCAGTTCCGGACAGCGGCAGCCCCAGCATTTT	CASSSGQRQPQHF
TRBD2	TRBV18	NA	TRBJ2-2	TGTGCCAGCTCAGCGGGAGGGGCGCACACCGGGGAGCTGTTTTTT	CASSAGGAHTGELFF
NA	TRBV6-5	NA	TRBJ1-2	TGTGCCAGCAGTGCGGACAGAAATAACTATGGCTACACCTTC	CASSADRNNYGYTF
TRBD2	TRBV2	NA	TRBJ2-6	TGTGCCAGCGGTCGCGGGGGGCTAGGTGGGGCCAACGTCCTGACTTTC	CASGRGGLGGANVLTF
NA	TRBV7-2	once	TRBJ2-7	TGTGCCAGCAGCCAAAGCACAGGGCCCTACGAGCAGTACTTC	CASSQSTGPYEQYF
TRBD1	TRBV5-1	NA	TRBJ2-7	TGCGCCAGCAGCTTGGGGGGACAGGGGTACGAGCAGTACTTC	CASSLGGQGYEQYF
NA	TRBV9	NA	TRBJ2-1	TGTGCCAGCAGCGTAGAAGCTAGCGCATACAATGAGCAGTTCTTC	CASSVEASAYNEQFF
NA	TRBV28	NA	TRBJ1-2	TGTGCCAGCAGGGGACTAGCGGGGGTGGACTATGGCTACACCTTC	CASRGLAGVDYGYTF
NA	TRBV7-6	NA	TRBJ2-6	TGTGCCGCCGGTCGCGGGACTGGGGCCAACGTCCTGACTTTC	CAAGRGTGANVLTF
TRBD2	TRBV6-4	few	TRBJ2-1	TGTGCCAGCAGTGACATCGGCGGGGGGGAGCAGTTCTTC	CASSDIGGGEQFF
TRBD1	TRBV7-8	NA	TRBJ1-6	TGTGCCAGCAGCCCGCGGGGACAGGGGTATTCACCCCTCCACTTT	CASSPRGQGYSPLHF
TRBD1	TRBV5-1	NA	TRBJ1-1	TGCGCCAGCAGCCTAGGGGGCGGGGTCACTGAAGCTTTCTTT	CASSLGGGVTEAFF